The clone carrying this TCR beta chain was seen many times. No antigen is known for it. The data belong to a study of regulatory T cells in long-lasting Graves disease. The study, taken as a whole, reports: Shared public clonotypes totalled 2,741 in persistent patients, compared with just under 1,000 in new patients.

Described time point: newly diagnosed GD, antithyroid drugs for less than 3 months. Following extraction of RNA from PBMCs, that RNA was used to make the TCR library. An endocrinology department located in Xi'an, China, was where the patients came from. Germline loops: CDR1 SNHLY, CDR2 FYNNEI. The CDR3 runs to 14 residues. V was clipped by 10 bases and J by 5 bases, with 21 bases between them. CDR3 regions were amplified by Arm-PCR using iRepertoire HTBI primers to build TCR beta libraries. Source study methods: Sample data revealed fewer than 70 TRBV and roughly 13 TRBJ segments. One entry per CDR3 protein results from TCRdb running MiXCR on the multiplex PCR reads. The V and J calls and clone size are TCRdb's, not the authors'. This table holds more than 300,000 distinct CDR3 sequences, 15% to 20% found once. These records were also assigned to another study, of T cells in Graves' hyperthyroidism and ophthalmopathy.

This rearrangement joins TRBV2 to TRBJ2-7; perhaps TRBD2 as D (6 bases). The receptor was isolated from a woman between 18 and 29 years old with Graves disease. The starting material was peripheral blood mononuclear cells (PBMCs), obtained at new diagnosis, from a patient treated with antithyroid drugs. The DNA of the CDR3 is TGTGCCACATTGGGGCTACTAGCTATCCACGAGCAGTACTTC. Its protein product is CATLGLLAIHEQYF.